This T cell receptor beta chain was profiled in a study of blood T cell repertoires in COVID-19. The CDR3 runs 20 residues. The germline V and J ends were trimmed by 0 bases and 0 bases, with 23 bases remaining between them. Sequenced by immunoSEQ multiplex PCR; TCRdb stores in-frame clones only, minus some. The table records about 90,000 clones, around four fifths of them present only once. The rearrangement joins TRBV23-1 to TRBJ1-1, with D tentatively TRBD1 (6 bases). TRBV23-1 carries the ORF label, with uncertain function. The receptor comes from a woman in her 70s with active or convalescent COVID-19. What was sequenced was peripheral blood. The CDR3, as DNA: TGCGCCAGCAGTCAATCGATATTGAGTGGGGGCCAAGGTATGAACACTGAAGCTTTCTTT. Translating gives CASSQSILSGGQGMNTEAFF.